This T cell receptor beta chain came from a study of beta chain features in type 1 diabetes. CDR3 size: 14 residues. Trimming shortened V by 8 bases and J by 1 base, and 14 bases separated the two germline ends. In germline, CDR1 is GTSNPN, CDR2 SVGIG (reference sequence). Reverse transcribing all isolated RNA meant expressed TCRB transcripts were sequenced. TCRdb's table, derived via immunoSEQ multiplex PCR, lists solely in-frame clones and lacks some. The sample records some 190,000 clones, 6.5% to 9.5% being singletons. Study-wide points: Among patients with Type 1 diabetes, TCRB CDR3s were moderately but significantly shorter in every one of the four CD4+ subsets. It was possible that PCR favored shorter templates, equally so in patients and controls.

A word on this clone: The antigen remains unidentified.

Donors contributed one heparinised blood draw apiece, averaging about 110 mL. The gene calls are TRBV30 and TRBJ2-2; no clear D. The sequenced material came from central memory CD4+ T cells from blood. The sequence was collected from a woman in her 40s with type 1 diabetes. The CDR3 spells CAADGDKNTGELFF. The DNA for the CDR3 is TGTGCCGCGGATGGCGATAAGAACACCGGGGAGCTGTTTTTT.